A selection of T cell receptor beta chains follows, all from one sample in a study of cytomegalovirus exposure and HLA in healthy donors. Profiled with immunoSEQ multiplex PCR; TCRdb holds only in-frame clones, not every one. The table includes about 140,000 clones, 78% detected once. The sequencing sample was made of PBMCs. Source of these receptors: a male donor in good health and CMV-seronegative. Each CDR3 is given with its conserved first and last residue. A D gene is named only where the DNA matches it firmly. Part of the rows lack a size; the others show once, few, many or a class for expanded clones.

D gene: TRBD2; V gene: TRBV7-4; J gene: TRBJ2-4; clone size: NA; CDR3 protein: CASSLVGEGGLLAGFDF; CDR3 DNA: TGTGCCAGCAGCCTCGTCGGCGAAGGCGGGCTACTAGCGGGGTTTGACTTC
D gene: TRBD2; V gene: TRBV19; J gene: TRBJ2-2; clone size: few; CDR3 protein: CASSYSGGLLNTGELFF; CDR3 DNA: TGTGCCAGTAGTTACAGCGGGGGGCTCCTGAACACCGGGGAGCTGTTTTTT
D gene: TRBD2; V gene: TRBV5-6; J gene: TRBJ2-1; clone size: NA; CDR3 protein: CASSLASGGSDEQFF; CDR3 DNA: TGTGCCAGCAGCTTGGCCAGCGGGGGGTCCGATGAGCAGTTCTTC
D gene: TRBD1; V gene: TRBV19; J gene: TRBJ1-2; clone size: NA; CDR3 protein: CASSMVRTGDYGYTF; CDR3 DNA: TGTGCCAGTAGTATGGTTAGGACAGGGGACTATGGCTACACCTTC
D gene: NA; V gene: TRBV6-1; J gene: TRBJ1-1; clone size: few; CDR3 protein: CASSDAQGGTEAFF; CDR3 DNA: TGTGCCAGCAGTGACGCCCAGGGAGGCACTGAAGCTTTCTTT
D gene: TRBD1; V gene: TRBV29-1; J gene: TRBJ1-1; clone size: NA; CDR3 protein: CSGGQGTGRTEAFF; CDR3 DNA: TGCAGCGGGGGACAGGGAACGGGGAGGACTGAAGCTTTCTTT
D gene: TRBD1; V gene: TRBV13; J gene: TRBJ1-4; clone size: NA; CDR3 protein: CASSLGQELDEKLFF; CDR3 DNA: TGTGCCAGCAGCCTCGGACAGGAACTCGATGAAAAACTGTTTTTT
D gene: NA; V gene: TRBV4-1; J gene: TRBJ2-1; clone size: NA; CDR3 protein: CASSQDRREQFF; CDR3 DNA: TGCGCCAGCAGCCAAGACCGGAGAGAGCAGTTCTTC
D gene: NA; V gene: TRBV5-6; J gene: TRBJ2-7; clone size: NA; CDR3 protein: CASSLGGGGFNYEQYF; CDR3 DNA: TGTGCCAGCAGCTTGGGCGGTGGCGGGTTTAACTACGAGCAGTACTTC
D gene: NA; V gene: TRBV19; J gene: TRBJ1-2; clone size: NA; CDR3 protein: CASSMSGGYTF; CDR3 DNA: TGTGCCAGTAGTATGTCCGGTGGCTACACCTTC
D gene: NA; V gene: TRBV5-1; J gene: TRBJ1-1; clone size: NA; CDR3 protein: CASSLVTAASIGTEAFF; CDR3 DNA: TGCGCCAGCAGCTTGGTGACAGCTGCCTCGATCGGCACTGAAGCTTTCTTT
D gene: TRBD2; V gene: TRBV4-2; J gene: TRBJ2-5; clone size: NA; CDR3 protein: CASSQDPGLAVQETQYF; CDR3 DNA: TGTGCCAGCAGCCAAGATCCCGGACTAGCGGTTCAAGAGACCCAGTACTTC
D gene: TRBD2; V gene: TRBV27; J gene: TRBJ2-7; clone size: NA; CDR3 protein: CASSFGTGTIYEQYF; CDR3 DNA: TGTGCCAGCAGTTTCGGAACCGGGACTATTTACGAGCAGTACTTC
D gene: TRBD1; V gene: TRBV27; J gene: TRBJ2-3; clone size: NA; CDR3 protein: CASSPLPTGGTDTQYF; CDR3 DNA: TGTGCCAGCAGTCCACTCCCGACAGGGGGCACAGATACGCAGTATTTT
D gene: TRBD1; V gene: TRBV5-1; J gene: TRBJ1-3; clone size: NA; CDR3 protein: CASRSLQGADTIYF; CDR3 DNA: TGCGCCAGCAGATCCCTGCAGGGGGCAGACACCATATATTTT
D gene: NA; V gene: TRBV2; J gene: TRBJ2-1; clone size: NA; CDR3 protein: CASSGQVQFF; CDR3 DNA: TGTGCCAGCAGTGGACAGGTGCAGTTCTTC
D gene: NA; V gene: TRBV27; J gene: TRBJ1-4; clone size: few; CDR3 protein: CASSLGQGWNEKLFF; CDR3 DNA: TGTGCCAGCAGTTTGGGTCAGGGGTGGAATGAAAAACTGTTTTTT
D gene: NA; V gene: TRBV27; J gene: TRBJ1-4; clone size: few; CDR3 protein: CASSSNPRQAWATNEKLFF; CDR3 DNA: TGTGCCAGCAGTTCCAACCCCCGACAGGCGTGGGCAACTAATGAAAAACTGTTTTTT
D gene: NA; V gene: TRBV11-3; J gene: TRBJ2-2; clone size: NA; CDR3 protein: CASSLGQGYTGELFF; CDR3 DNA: TGTGCCAGCAGCTTAGGGCAGGGATACACCGGGGAGCTGTTTTTT
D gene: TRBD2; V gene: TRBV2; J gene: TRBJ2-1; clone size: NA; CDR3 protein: CASSPSGLAGSDEQFF; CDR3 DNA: TGTGCCAGCAGCCCATCGGGACTAGCGGGGTCTGATGAGCAGTTCTTC
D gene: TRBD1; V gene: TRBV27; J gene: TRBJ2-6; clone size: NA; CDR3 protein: CASSGGQALSGANVLTF; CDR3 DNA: TGTGCCAGCAGTGGGGGACAGGCGCTTTCTGGGGCCAACGTCCTGACTTTC
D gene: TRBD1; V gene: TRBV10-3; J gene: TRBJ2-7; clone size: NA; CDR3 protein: CAITGTGGTLSYEQYF; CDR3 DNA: TGTGCCATCACCGGGACAGGGGGCACCCTTTCCTACGAGCAGTACTTC
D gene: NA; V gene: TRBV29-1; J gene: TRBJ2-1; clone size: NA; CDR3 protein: CSAEWSSATNEQFF; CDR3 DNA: TGCAGCGCTGAGTGGTCTAGCGCGACCAATGAGCAGTTCTTC
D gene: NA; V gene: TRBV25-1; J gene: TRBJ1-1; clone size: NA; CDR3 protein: CASSGARQNTEAFF; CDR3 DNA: TGTGCCAGCAGTGGGGCTCGACAGAACACTGAAGCTTTCTTT
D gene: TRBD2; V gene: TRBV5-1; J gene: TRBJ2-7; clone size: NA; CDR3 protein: CASSFTGGSYEQYF; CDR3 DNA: TGCGCCAGCAGCTTCACGGGGGGTTCCTACGAGCAGTACTTC
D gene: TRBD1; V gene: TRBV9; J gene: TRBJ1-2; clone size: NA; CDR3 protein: CASSRDRALGNGYTF; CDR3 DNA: TGTGCCAGCAGCAGGGACAGGGCTCTGGGGAATGGCTACACCTTC
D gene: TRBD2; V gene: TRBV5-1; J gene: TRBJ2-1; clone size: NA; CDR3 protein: CASSLGLAGGRYEQFF; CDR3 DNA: TGCGCCAGCAGCTTGGGACTAGCGGGGGGGCGCTATGAGCAGTTCTTC
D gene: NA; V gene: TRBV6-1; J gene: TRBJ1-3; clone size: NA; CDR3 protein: CASSESRRGVQGNTIYF; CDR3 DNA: TGTGCCAGCAGTGAATCTCGGCGCGGGGTACAGGGAAACACCATATATTTT
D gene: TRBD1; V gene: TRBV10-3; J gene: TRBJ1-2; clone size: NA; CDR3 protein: CAISPDRVGYTF; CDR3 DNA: TGTGCCATCAGTCCAGACAGGGTTGGCTACACCTTC
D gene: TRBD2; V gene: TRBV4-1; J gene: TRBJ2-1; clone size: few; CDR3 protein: CARSQDVAGGLNEQFF; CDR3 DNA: TGCGCCCGCAGCCAAGACGTAGCGGGAGGCCTCAATGAGCAGTTCTTC
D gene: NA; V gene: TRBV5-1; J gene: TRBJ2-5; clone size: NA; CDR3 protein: CASSPRTGRGETQYF; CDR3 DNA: TGCGCCAGCAGCCCCAGGACAGGGCGGGGGGAGACCCAGTACTTC
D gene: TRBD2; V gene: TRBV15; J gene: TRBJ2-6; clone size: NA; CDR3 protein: CATSKLAGGLGANVLTF; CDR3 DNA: TGTGCCACCAGCAAACTAGCGGGAGGGCTTGGGGCCAACGTCCTGACTTTC
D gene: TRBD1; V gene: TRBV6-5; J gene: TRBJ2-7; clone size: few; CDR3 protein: CASSVQGRSYEQYF; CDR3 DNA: TGTGCCAGCAGTGTACAGGGGCGCTCCTACGAGCAGTACTTC
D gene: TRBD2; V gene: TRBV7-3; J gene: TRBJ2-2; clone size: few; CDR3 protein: CASSSASGGTGELFF; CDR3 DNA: TGTGCCAGCAGCTCCGCTAGCGGGGGGACCGGGGAGCTGTTTTTT
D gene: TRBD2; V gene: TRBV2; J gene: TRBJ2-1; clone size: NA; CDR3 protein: CASSELPAGVYNEQFF; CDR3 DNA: TGTGCCAGCAGTGAACTTCCAGCGGGAGTCTACAATGAGCAGTTCTTC
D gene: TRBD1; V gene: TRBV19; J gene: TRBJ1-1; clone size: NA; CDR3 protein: CASSRDSESLRYTEAFF; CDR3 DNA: TGTGCCAGTAGCCGGGACAGCGAGTCGTTAAGGTACACTGAAGCTTTCTTT
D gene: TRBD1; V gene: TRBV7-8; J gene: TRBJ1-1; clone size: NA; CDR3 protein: CASSVRDRVGFGGGDTEAFF; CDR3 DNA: TGTGCCAGCAGCGTCCGGGACAGGGTTGGTTTCGGTGGTGGGGACACTGAAGCTTTCTTT
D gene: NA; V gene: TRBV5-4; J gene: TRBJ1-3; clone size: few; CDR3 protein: CASSLRTVSGNTIYF; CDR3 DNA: TGTGCCAGCAGCTTGCGGACAGTCTCTGGAAACACCATATATTTT
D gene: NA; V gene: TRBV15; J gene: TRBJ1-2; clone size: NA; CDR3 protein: CATSDGQSYGYTF; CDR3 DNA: TGTGCCACCAGCGACGGACAGAGCTATGGCTACACCTTC
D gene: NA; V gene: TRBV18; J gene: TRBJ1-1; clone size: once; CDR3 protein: CASSPQLNTEAFF; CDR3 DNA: TGTGCCAGCTCACCACAGCTTAACACTGAAGCTTTCTTT
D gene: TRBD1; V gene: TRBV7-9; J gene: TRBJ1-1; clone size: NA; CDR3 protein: CASSSLATGAKMNTEAFF; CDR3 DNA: TGTGCCAGCAGCTCGCTTGCGACAGGGGCAAAGATGAACACTGAAGCTTTCTTT
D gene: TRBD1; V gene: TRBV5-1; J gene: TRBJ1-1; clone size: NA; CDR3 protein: CASRRQGAIGNTEAFF; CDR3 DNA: TGCGCCAGCAGGAGACAGGGGGCAATTGGTAACACTGAAGCTTTCTTT
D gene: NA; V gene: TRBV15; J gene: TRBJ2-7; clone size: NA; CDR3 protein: CATSRDFAGITYEQYF; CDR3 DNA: TGTGCCACCAGCAGAGATTTCGCAGGGATAACCTACGAGCAGTACTTC
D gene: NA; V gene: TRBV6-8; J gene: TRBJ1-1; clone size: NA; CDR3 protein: CASSPYVSNTEAFF; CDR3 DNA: TGTGCCAGCAGCCCCTACGTTTCGAACACTGAAGCTTTCTTT
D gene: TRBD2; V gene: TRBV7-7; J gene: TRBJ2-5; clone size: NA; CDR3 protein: CASSPGLAGETQYF; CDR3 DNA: TGTGCTAGCAGCCCGGGACTAGCGGGGGAGACCCAGTACTTC
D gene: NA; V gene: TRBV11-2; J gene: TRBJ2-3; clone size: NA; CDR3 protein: CASSFGPSTDTQYF; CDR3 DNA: TGTGCCAGCAGCTTCGGTCCCAGCACAGATACGCAGTATTTT
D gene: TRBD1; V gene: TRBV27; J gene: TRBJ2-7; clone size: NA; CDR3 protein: CASSLFSGQPYEQYF; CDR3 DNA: TGTGCCAGCAGTTTATTCTCGGGACAGCCCTATGAGCAGTACTTC